This paragraph covers one T cell receptor beta chain sequence. The data are from a study of blood T cell repertoires in COVID-19. Profiling relied on immunoSEQ multiplex PCR, and the TCRdb table lists in-frame clones only, not all of them. The table records about 140,000 clones, over 80% of them present only once. Germline V gene data show CDR1 as MNHEY and CDR2 as SVGAGI. The CDR3 length is 15 residues. Trimming removed 5 bases at V and 1 base at J, with 14 bases between. Seattle's cohort entered during active infection and was followed longitudinally. Sequencing used peripheral blood. The clonotype was recovered from a young man with COVID-19, enrolled during active disease. The rearrangement uses TRBV6-5 and TRBJ1-1, with D uncertain. The CDR3 is CASSPRSLGNTEAFF. CDR3 coding DNA: TGTGCCAGCAGTCCGCGGAGTTTAGGGAACACTGAAGCTTTCTTT.